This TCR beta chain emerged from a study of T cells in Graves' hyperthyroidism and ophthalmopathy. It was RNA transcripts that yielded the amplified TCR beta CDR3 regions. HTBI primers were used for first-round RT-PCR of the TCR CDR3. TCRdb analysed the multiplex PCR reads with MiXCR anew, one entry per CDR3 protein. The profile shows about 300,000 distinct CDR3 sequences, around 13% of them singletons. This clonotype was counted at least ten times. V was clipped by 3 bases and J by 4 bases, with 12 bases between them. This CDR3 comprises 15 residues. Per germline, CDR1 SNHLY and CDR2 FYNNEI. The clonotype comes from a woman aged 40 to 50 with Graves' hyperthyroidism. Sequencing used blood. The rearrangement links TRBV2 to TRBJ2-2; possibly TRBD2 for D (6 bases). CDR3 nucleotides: TGTGCCAGCAGTGAGACTTCCGGGGGCACCGGGGAGCTGTTTTTT. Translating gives CASSETSGGTGELFF.